This T cell receptor (beta chain) was retrieved from a study of CD8+ T cells in alopecia areata. Study context: A regimen of oral tofacitinib, 5 to 10 mg twice daily, was given to treated patients. Severity scoring for treated patients was based on the percentage of affected scalp area. Overall study results and limits: Tofacitinib significantly lowered scalp clonality and expanded CD8+ clones among the top 100. Alphabeta T cells residing in normal skin are also sequenced in scalp samples.

In regard to this clone: What it binds is not known.

The germline V gene has CDR1 SEHNR and CDR2 FQNEAQ (reference sequence). The V segment lost 5 bases and the J segment 7 bases; nucleotides outside the gene matches: 9. CDR3 size: 15 residues. cDNA serving as the sequencing template came from extracted, reverse transcribed RNA. Some clones are missing from TCRdb's copy, which holds only in-frame ones; the method was immunoSEQ multiplex PCR. The repertoire holds fewer than 250,000 clones, with over 60% as singletons. The treatment here: oral pan-JAK inhibitor, 5-10 mg twice daily. The chain carries TRBV7-9 and TRBJ1-4; 8 bases are a match to TRBD1. This TCR was recovered from a human donor with alopecia areata. This material consisted of CD4+ T cells sorted from blood, taken at week 4, from a patient treated with tofacitinib. The CDR3 coding sequence is TGTGCCAGCAGCCTCCACCGGGACAGGCCTGAAAAACTGTTTTTT. Protein: CASSLHRDRPEKLFF.